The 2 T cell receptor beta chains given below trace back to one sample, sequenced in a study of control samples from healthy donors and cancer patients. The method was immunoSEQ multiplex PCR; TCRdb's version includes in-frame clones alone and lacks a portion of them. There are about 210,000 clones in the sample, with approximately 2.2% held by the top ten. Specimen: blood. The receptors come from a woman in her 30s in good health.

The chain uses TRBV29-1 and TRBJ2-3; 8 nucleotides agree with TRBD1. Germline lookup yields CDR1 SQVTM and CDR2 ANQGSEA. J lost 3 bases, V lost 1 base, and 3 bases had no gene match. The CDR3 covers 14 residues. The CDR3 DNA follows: TGCAGCGTTGAAGGCCAGGGGGCGACAGATACGCAGTATTTT. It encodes CSVEGQGATDTQYF.

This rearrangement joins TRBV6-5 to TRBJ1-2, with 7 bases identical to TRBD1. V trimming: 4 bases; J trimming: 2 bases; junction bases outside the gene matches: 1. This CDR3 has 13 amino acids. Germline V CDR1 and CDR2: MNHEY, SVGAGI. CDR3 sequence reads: CASSLTGNYGYTF. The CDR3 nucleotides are TGTGCCAGCAGTTTGACAGGGAACTATGGCTACACCTTC.